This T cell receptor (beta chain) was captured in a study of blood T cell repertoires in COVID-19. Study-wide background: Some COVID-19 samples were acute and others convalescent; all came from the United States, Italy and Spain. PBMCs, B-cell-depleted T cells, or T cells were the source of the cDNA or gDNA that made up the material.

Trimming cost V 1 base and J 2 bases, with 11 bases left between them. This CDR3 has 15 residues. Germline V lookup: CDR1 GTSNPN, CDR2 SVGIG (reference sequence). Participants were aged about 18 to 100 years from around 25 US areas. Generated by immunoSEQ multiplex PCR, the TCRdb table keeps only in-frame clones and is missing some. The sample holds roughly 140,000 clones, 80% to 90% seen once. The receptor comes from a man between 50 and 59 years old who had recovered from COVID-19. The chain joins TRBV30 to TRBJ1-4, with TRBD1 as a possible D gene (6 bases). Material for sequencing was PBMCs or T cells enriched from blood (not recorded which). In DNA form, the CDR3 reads TGTGCCTGGAGTGAAGCAGGGGTGACTAATGAAAAACTGTTTTTT. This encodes CAWSEAGVTNEKLFF.